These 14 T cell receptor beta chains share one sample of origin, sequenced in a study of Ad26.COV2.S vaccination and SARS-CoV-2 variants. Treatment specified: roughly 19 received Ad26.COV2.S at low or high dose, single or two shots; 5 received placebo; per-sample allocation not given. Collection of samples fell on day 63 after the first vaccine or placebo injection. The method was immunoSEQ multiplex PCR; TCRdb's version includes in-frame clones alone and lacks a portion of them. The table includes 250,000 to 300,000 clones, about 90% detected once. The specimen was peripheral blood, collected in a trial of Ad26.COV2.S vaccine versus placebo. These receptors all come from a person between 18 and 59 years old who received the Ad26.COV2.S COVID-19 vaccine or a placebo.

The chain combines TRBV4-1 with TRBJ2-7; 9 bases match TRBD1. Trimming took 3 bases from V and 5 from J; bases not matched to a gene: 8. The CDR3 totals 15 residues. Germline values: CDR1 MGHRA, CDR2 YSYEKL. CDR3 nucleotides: TGCGCCAGCAGCCAGCCGGGACAGGGCGCCCACGAGCAGTACTTC. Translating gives CASSQPGQGAHEQYF.

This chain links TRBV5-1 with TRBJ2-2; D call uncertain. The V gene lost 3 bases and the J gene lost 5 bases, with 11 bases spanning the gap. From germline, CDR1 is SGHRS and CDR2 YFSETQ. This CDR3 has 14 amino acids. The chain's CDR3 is CASSSLVVTGELFF. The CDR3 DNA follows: TGCGCCAGCAGCTCTCTCGTCGTAACCGGGGAGCTGTTTTTT.

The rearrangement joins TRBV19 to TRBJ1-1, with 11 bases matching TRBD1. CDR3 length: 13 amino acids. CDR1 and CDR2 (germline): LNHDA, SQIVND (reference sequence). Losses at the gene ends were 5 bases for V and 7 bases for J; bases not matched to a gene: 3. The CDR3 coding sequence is TGTGCCAGTAGTTGGACAGGGGGCAATGAAGCTTTCTTT. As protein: CASSWTGGNEAFF.

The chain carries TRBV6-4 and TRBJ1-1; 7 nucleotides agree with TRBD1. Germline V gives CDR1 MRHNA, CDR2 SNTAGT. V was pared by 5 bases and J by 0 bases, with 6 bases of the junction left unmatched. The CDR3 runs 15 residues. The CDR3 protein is CASSLTTGMNTEAFF. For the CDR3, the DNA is TGTGCCAGCAGTCTAACGACAGGGATGAACACTGAAGCTTTCTTT.

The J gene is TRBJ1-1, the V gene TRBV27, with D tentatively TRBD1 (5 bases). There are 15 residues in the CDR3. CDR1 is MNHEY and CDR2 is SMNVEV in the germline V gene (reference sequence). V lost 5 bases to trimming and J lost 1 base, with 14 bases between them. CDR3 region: CASSTSRVENTEAFF. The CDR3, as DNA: TGTGCCAGCAGTACTAGCAGGGTAGAGAACACTGAAGCTTTCTTT.

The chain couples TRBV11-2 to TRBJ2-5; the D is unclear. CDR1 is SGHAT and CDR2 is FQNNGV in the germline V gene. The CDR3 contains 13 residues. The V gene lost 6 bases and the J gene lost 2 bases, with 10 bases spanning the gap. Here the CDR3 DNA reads TGTGCCAGCAGTCAGAGTAGGCAAGAGACCCAGTACTTC. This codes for CASSQSRQETQYF.

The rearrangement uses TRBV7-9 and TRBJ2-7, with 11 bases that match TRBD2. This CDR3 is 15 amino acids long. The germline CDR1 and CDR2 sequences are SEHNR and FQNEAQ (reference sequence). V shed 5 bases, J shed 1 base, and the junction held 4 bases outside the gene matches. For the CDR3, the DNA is TGTGCCAGCAGCCTGACTAGCGGGGCATCCTACGAGCAGTACTTC. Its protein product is CASSLTSGASYEQYF.

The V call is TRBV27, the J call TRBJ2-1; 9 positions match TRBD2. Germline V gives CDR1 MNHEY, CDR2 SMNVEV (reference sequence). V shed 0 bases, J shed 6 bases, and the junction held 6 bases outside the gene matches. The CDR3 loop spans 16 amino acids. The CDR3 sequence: CASSLSWASGANEQFF. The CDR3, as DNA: TGTGCCAGCAGTTTATCGTGGGCTAGCGGGGCCAATGAGCAGTTCTTC.

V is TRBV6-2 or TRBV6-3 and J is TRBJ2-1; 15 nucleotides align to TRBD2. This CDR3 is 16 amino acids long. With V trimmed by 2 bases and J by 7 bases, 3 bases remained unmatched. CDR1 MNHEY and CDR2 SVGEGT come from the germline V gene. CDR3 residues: CASSYGTSGRLNEQFF. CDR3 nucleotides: TGTGCCAGCAGTTACGGGACTAGCGGGAGGTTGAATGAGCAGTTCTTC.

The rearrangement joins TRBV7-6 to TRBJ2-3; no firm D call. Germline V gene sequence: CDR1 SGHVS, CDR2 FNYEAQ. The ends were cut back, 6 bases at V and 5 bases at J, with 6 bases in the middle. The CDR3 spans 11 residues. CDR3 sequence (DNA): TGTGCCAGCAGGCCCTTAGATACGCAGTATTTT. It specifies CASRPLDTQYF.

The chain's CDR3 is CASTRQAGGYEQYF. The CDR3 coding sequence is TGTGCCAGCACCCGCCAGGCAGGGGGTTACGAGCAGTACTTC. The chain couples TRBV27 to TRBJ2-7, with TRBD1 matching over 7 bases. J was trimmed by 4 bases and V by 7 bases; bases with no gene match: 10. CDR3 size: 14 residues. Germline CDR1 MNHEY, CDR2 SMNVEV (reference sequence).

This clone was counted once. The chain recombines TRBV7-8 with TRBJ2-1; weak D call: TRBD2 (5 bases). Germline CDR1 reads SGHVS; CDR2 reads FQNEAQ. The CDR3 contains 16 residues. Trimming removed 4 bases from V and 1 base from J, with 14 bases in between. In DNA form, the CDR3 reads TGTGCCAGCAGCTCTAGGACTTCAGATTCCTACAATGAGCAGTTCTTC. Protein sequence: CASSSRTSDSYNEQFF.

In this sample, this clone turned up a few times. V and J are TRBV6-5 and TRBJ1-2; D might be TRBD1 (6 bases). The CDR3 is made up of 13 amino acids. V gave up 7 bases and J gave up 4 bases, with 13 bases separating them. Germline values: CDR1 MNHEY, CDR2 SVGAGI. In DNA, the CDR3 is TGTGCCAGCACCCAAGGGGGGTTCTATGGCTACACCTTC. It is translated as CASTQGGFYGYTF.

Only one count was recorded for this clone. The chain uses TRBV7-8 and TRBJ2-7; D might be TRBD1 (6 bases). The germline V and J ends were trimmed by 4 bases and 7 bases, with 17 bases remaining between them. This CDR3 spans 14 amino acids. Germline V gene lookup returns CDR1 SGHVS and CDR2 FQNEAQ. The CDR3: CASSSTGLLQEQYF. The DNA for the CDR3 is TGTGCCAGCAGCTCCACAGGGCTGCTTCAAGAGCAGTACTTC.